Shown below are 6 T cell receptor beta chains from a single sample sequenced in a study of blood T cell repertoires in COVID-19. Sequenced by immunoSEQ multiplex PCR; TCRdb stores in-frame clones only, minus some. The sample includes over 200,000 clones, 65% to 90% of them seen just once. Sequenced: peripheral blood. The receptors here all came from a man in his fifties with COVID-19, enrolled during active disease.

The V and J genes are TRBV19 and TRBJ2-1; 10 bases fit TRBD1. The CDR3 is made up of 17 amino acids. The germline CDR1 and CDR2 sequences are LNHDA and SQIVND (reference sequence). With V trimmed by 6 bases and J by 7 bases, 15 bases remained unmatched. CDR3 residues: CASRRTVGQGGRNEQFF. CDR3 DNA: TGTGCCAGTAGACGAACTGTTGGACAGGGGGGGCGGAATGAGCAGTTCTTC.

The chain employs TRBV5-1 and TRBJ2-7; D call uncertain. CDR1 is SGHRS and CDR2 is YFSETQ in the germline V gene. This CDR3 is built from 15 residues. Trimming shortened V by 0 bases and J by 2 bases, and 12 bases separated the two germline ends. CDR3 region: CASSLAPSYPYEQYF. The CDR3, as DNA: TGCGCCAGCAGCTTGGCCCCGAGCTACCCCTACGAGCAGTACTTC.

The V gene is TRBV2, the J gene TRBJ1-5, with D hard to call. The ends were cut back, 7 bases at V and 0 bases at J, with 13 bases in the middle. This CDR3 comprises 15 residues. From germline, CDR1 is SNHLY and CDR2 FYNNEI. The CDR3 DNA is TGTGCCAGCACTCCCGGGTTTAATAGCAATCAGCCCCAGCATTTT. This sequence encodes CASTPGFNSNQPQHF.

V is TRBV25-1 and J is TRBJ2-1; D possibly corresponds to TRBD2 (5 bases). Germline CDR1 reads MGHDK; CDR2 reads SYGVNS. Trimming pared 6 bases from V and 9 bases from J, leaving 24 bases between. This CDR3 spans 16 amino acids. The CDR3 nucleotides read TGTGCCAGCAGCCCAAATCCCCCCGGGATCCCCAGTGAGCAGTTCTTC. This codes for CASSPNPPGIPSEQFF. The variable domain in full, with the rest retrieved from reference TRBV25-1 and TRBJ2-1, is EADIYQTPRYLVIGTGKKITLECSQTMGHDKMYWYQQDPGMELHLIHYSYGVNSTEKGDLSSESTVSRIRTEHFPLTLESARPSHTSQYLCASSPNPPGIPSEQFFGPGTRLTVL.

This clone was observed a handful of times. This chain links TRBV5-6 with TRBJ1-1; 7 bases line up with TRBD1. The CDR3 totals 13 residues. The germline V gene has CDR1 SGHDT and CDR2 YYEEEE. With 0 bases clipped from V and 10 bases from J, the junction kept 6 bases outside the gene matches. The chain's CDR3 is CASSLGTGFGAFF. The CDR3 nucleotides read TGTGCCAGCAGCTTGGGGACAGGTTTCGGAGCTTTCTTT.

The genes are TRBV5-1 and TRBJ2-3; 13 nucleotides align to TRBD2. Germline assignment: CDR1 SGHRS and CDR2 YFSETQ. Trimming removed 4 bases from V and 0 bases from J; junction bases left unmatched: 5. The CDR3 consists of 17 residues. In DNA form, the CDR3 reads TGCGCCAGCAGCCCGGGGACTAGCGGGACTAGCACAGATACGCAGTATTTT. This gives the protein CASSPGTSGTSTDTQYF.